This T cell receptor beta chain was profiled in a study of shared clonotypes between healthy human individuals. Looked up from germline, CDR1 is MNHNS and CDR2 is SASEGT. Trimming removed 2 bases from V and 2 bases from J, with 13 bases in between. The CDR3 sequence is 15 residues long. The authors divided CD4+ cells into CD45RA+ naive and CD45RA-negative memory subsets. The repertoire was sequenced with immunoSEQ multiplex PCR; TCRdb's copy has only in-frame clones and lacks some. The data hold millions of clones, with roughly 96% observed a single time. Concerning this clone itself: Its specificity is unknown.

General study results and limits: Generally, estimated richness proved larger in naive subsets than it did in memory subsets. Exclusively blood specimens were collected; tissue repertoires likely differ. The naive CD4 repertoires of several donors were compared, and roughly 5% of clonotypes were shared.

The V gene is TRBV6-1, the J gene TRBJ2-7; tentative D call: TRBD2 (5 bases). Sequences were obtained from naive CD4+ T cells sorted from blood. Subset: CD45RA+ positively selected. The TCR originated in a man younger than 35 in good health. The CDR3 is CASSEWSGFAYEQYF. As DNA, the CDR3 is TGTGCCAGCAGTGAATGGTCGGGGTTCGCCTACGAGCAGTACTTC.